The 30 T cell receptor beta chains presented below share a single source sample, sequenced in a study of blood T cell repertoires in COVID-19. Profiling relied on immunoSEQ multiplex PCR, and the TCRdb table lists in-frame clones only, not all of them. The sample yields 110,000 or so clones, around 83% seen once. The sequenced sample was peripheral blood. These receptors came from a man aged 40-50 years with acute or convalescent COVID-19.

This clone was observed once. The V and J genes are TRBV24-1 and TRBJ1-2; no firm D call. This CDR3 has 16 amino acids. CDR1 is KGHDR, CDR2 SFDVKD, per germline. V lost 3 bases and J lost 5, with 18 bases in between. This CDR3 is CATSDGRDPRAYGYTF. The CDR3 coding sequence is TGTGCCACCAGTGATGGCCGGGATCCAAGGGCTTATGGCTACACCTTC.

The chain is built from TRBV5-1 and TRBJ2-7; TRBD1 matches at 9 bases. This CDR3 region has 14 residues. Per germline, CDR1 SGHRS and CDR2 YFSETQ. The V gene end was trimmed by 4 bases and the J gene end by 4 bases; junction bases not matched to a gene: 6. The CDR3, as DNA: TGCGCCAGCAGCCTCTCCGGGACAGGGTACGAGCAGTACTTC. Protein: CASSLSGTGYEQYF.

The gene calls are TRBV19 and TRBJ1-5; TRBD1 matches 10 bases. The J segment lost 4 bases and the V segment lost 5 bases, leaving 2 bases of the junction unmatched. CDR1 and CDR2 (germline): LNHDA, SQIVND (reference sequence). The CDR3 has 14 amino acids. The CDR3, as DNA: TGTGCCAGTAGTCCGGGACAGGGGAATCAGCCCCAGCATTTT. As protein: CASSPGQGNQPQHF.

This clone was seen a handful of times. The rearrangement joins TRBV30 to TRBJ2-7, with 11 nucleotides matching TRBD1. Losses at the gene ends were 4 bases for V and 3 bases for J; bases not matched to a gene: 5. Germline lookup yields CDR1 GTSNPN and CDR2 SVGIG (reference sequence). CDR3 length: 14 amino acids. As DNA, the CDR3 is TGTGCCTGGACTTTTGGGACAGGGGGCTACGAGCAGTACTTC. Protein sequence: CAWTFGTGGYEQYF.

The rearrangement uses TRBV18 and TRBJ2-3, with 7 bases that match TRBD1. CDR1 and CDR2 (germline): KGHSH, LQKENI. The CDR3 is made up of 16 amino acids. V shed 4 bases and J 1 base; nucleotides not matched to a gene: 8. CDR3 in DNA: TGTGCCAGCTCACTGGGGAACAGGGGAGGCACAGATACGCAGTATTTT. Translating gives CASSLGNRGGTDTQYF.

V and J are TRBV10-3 and TRBJ2-3, with D possibly matching TRBD1 (6 bases). Between the trimmed V and J ends, which lost 10 bases and 6 bases, there was a span of 17 bases. The CDR3 contains 13 residues. Germline assignment: CDR1 ENHRY and CDR2 SYGVKD. The CDR3 DNA reads as TGTGCCACCAATGGGGGCAGTCACGATACGCAGTATTTT. Protein product: CATNGGSHDTQYF.

The gene calls are TRBV3-1 (or the pseudogene TRBV3-2) and TRBJ2-5; 9 bases agree with TRBD2. J lost 6 bases, V lost 0 bases, and 11 bases had no gene match. Germline CDR1 and CDR2: LGHDT and YNNKEL (reference sequence). The CDR3 sequence is 17 residues long. The CDR3: CASSQDPRASGVKTQYF. The CDR3, as DNA: TGTGCCAGCAGCCAAGACCCCCGGGCTAGCGGGGTAAAGACCCAGTACTTC.

V gene TRBV6-6 combines with J gene TRBJ2-1; the match to TRBD2 covers 9 bases. The CDR3 has 13 amino acids. J gave up 10 bases and V 5 bases, and 6 bases lay outside the gene matches. Germline CDR1 MNHNY, CDR2 SVGAGI (reference sequence). The DNA of the CDR3 is TGTGCCAGCAGTCCGGCGGGGGGGTGGGAGCAGTTCTTC. Amino acids: CASSPAGGWEQFF.

V and J are TRBV2 and TRBJ2-3; 9 bases are a match to TRBD2. This CDR3 region has 15 residues. The V gene's germline CDR1 is SNHLY and CDR2 FYNNEI. V lost 3 bases and J lost 2; bases outside the gene matches: 3. CDR3 loop: CASSDLAGATDTQYF. CDR3 nucleotide sequence: TGTGCCAGCAGTGATTTAGCGGGGGCCACAGATACGCAGTATTTT.

CDR3 region: CATSTTLAGGSYNEQFF. DNA of the CDR3: TGTGCCACCAGTACCACGCTCGCGGGGGGCTCCTACAATGAGCAGTTCTTC. The chain has TRBV24-1 and TRBJ2-1; the match to TRBD2 covers 8 bases. Unmatched junction bases numbered 9, after V lost 6 bases and J lost 0 bases. Germline V CDR1 and CDR2: KGHDR, SFDVKD. CDR3 length: 17 amino acids.

The J gene is TRBJ2-2, the V gene TRBV7-9, with D maybe TRBD1 (6 bases). CDR3 size: 16 residues. Looked up from germline, CDR1 is SEHNR and CDR2 is FQNEAQ (reference sequence). V was pared by 5 bases and J by 4 bases, with 17 bases between. The CDR3 protein is CASSPRGGGSTGELFF. The CDR3 DNA reads TGTGCCAGCAGCCCCAGGGGTGGCGGATCCACCGGGGAGCTGTTTTTT.

The chain combines TRBV9 with TRBJ1-1; TRBD1 is a possible D gene (6 bases). Trimming took off 4 bases at V and 4 bases at J, with 14 bases between the two ends. Germline values: CDR1 SGDLS, CDR2 YYNGEE. The CDR3 runs 14 residues. Here the CDR3 DNA reads TGTGCCAGCAGCCCCACAGGGCAGGGCACTGAAGCTTTCTTT. Protein: CASSPTGQGTEAFF.

The sample holds one count of this clone. The rearrangement joins TRBV11-3 to TRBJ1-4; possible D gene TRBD1, 6 bases. CDR1 and CDR2 (germline): SGHNT, YENEEA. The CDR3 totals 12 residues. Trimming shortened V by 11 bases and J by 10 bases, and 17 bases separated the two germline ends. In nucleotides, the CDR3 is TGTGCCCGAGGCACAGGGAATCGAAAACTGTTTTTT. Protein product: CARGTGNRKLFF.

The chain uses TRBV29-1 and TRBJ1-1; 9 bases line up with TRBD1. The length of the CDR3 is 12 residues. The junction had 2 bases not matched to a gene; V was cut back by 5 bases and J by 4 bases. Per the germline V gene, CDR1 is SQVTM and CDR2 is ANQGSEA. In DNA form, the CDR3 reads TGCAGCGTTAAACAGGGGGCCACTGAAGCTTTCTTT. Protein: CSVKQGATEAFF. The variable domain in full, with the rest retrieved from reference TRBV29-1 and TRBJ1-1, is SAVISQKPSRDICQRGTSLTIQCQVDSQVTMMFWYRQQPGQSLTLIATANQGSEATYESGFVIDKFPISRPNLTFSTLTVSNMSPEDSSIYLCSVKQGATEAFFGQGTRLTVV.

V and J are TRBV9 and TRBJ2-2, with 14 bases matching TRBD2. This CDR3 has 21 residues. V lost 0 bases and J lost 3; bases outside the gene matches: 13. CDR1 is SGDLS and CDR2 is YYNGEE in the germline V gene. The CDR3 sequence is CASSVEPWDEGLAGDTGELFF. The CDR3 region has the DNA TGTGCCAGCAGCGTAGAGCCGTGGGACGAGGGACTAGCGGGGGACACCGGGGAGCTGTTTTTT.

This clone appeared a few times. This chain uses TRBV30 with TRBJ1-3; weak D call: TRBD1 (6 bases). The CDR3 has 12 amino acids. V lost 1 base and J lost 7, with 8 bases in between. Germline V gives CDR1 GTSNPN, CDR2 SVGIG (reference sequence). The CDR3 DNA follows: TGTGCCTGGAGTGGCCAGGGGAACACCATATATTTT. Residues: CAWSGQGNTIYF.

This chain uses TRBV4-3 with TRBJ1-2, with TRBD1 identical over 8 bases. The CDR3 has 14 residues. The V segment lost 4 bases and the J segment 4 bases; nucleotides outside the gene matches: 5. Germline V gives CDR1 LGHNA, CDR2 YSLEER. The CDR3 is CASSRGTGLYGYTF. The CDR3 nucleotides read TGCGCCAGCAGCCGAGGGACAGGCCTCTATGGCTACACCTTC.

This chain uses TRBV19 with TRBJ2-3; D perhaps matches TRBD1 (6 bases). Deletions cut 4 bases from V and 4 bases from J, with 15 bases between. Germline V gene sequence: CDR1 LNHDA, CDR2 SQIVND (reference sequence). The CDR3 runs to 15 residues. DNA of the CDR3: TGTGCCAGTAGTAAAACAGGGAGTTGGCCAGATACGCAGTATTTT. This codes for CASSKTGSWPDTQYF.

The chain couples TRBV4-1 to TRBJ1-5; D might be TRBD1 (6 bases). CDR1 is MGHRA, CDR2 YSYEKL, per germline. V lost 0 bases to trimming and J lost 0 bases, with 12 bases between them. CDR3 length equals 17 residues. The CDR3 DNA reads TGCGCCAGCAGCCAAGAACGGACAGCTTATAGCAATCAGCCCCAGCATTTT. This translates into CASSQERTAYSNQPQHF.

J is TRBJ2-2 and V is TRBV4-1; D perhaps matches TRBD2 (6 bases). Germline lookup yields CDR1 MGHRA and CDR2 YSYEKL. CDR3 length equals 14 residues. V was trimmed by 4 bases and J by 6 bases, leaving 12 bases between them. The CDR3 loop is CASSPGPGAGELFF. CDR3 coding DNA: TGCGCCAGCAGCCCCGGACCGGGGGCCGGGGAGCTGTTTTTT.

The chain is built from TRBV14 and TRBJ2-4; TRBD1 matches 10 bases. J lost 1 base, V lost 4 bases, and 4 bases had no gene match. This CDR3 contains 16 residues. Germline V gives CDR1 SGHDN, CDR2 FVKESK. The CDR3 loop is CASSPGQGVAKNIQYF. The CDR3 nucleotides read TGTGCCAGCAGCCCCGGACAGGGGGTGGCCAAAAACATTCAGTACTTC. Full variable domain (rest looked up from reference TRBV14 and TRBJ2-4): EAGVTQFPSHSVIEKGQTVTLRCDPISGHDNLYWYRRVMGKEIKFLLHFVKESKQDESGMPNNRFLAERTGGTYSTLKVQPAELEDSGVYFCASSPGQGVAKNIQYFGAGTRLSVL.

The chain is built from TRBV24-1 and TRBJ2-3, with D possibly being TRBD2 (6 bases). The CDR3 length is 14 residues. The V end was cut by 3 bases, the J end by 5 bases, with 11 bases between. Germline loops: CDR1 KGHDR, CDR2 SFDVKD. The CDR3 nucleotides are TGTGCCACCAGTGATATACTAGCCGTAGATACGCAGTATTTT. Amino acid sequence: CATSDILAVDTQYF.

This chain joins TRBV5-1 and TRBJ1-1, with 7 nucleotides matching TRBD1. CDR1 is SGHRS and CDR2 is YFSETQ in the germline V gene. V was pared by 1 base and J by 4 bases, with 1 base of the junction left unmatched. This CDR3 region has 13 residues. This CDR3 reads CASSLWDSTEAFF. CDR3 DNA sequence: TGCGCCAGCAGCTTGTGGGACAGCACTGAAGCTTTCTTT. The variable domain in full, with the rest retrieved from reference TRBV5-1 and TRBJ1-1, is KAGVTQTPRYLIKTRGQQVTLSCSPISGHRSVSWYQQTPGQGLQFLFEYFSETQRNKGNFPGRFSGRQFSNSRSEMNVSTLELGDSALYLCASSLWDSTEAFFGQGTRLTVV.

The CDR3 DNA reads TGTGCCACCAGTGATCCCCCAGGGGACACTGAAGCTTTCTTT. Its translation is CATSDPPGDTEAFF. V gene TRBV24-1 combines with J gene TRBJ1-1; TRBD1 is a possible D gene (6 bases). Germline CDR1 reads KGHDR; CDR2 reads SFDVKD. This CDR3 contains 14 residues. V shed 3 bases and J shed 3 bases, with 10 bases lying between them.

The chain is built from TRBV6-5 and TRBJ2-2; TRBD2 is a possible D gene (6 bases). There are 15 residues in the CDR3. Germline loops: CDR1 MNHEY, CDR2 SVGAGI. Trimming cost V 2 bases and J 6 bases, with 13 bases left between them. CDR3 residues: CASSYGSRGSGELFF. The CDR3 DNA reads TGTGCCAGCAGTTACGGATCGCGGGGATCCGGGGAGCTGTTTTTT.

DNA for the CDR3: TGCGCCAGCAGGTGGACAGACACTAACTATGGCTACACCTTC. This codes for CASRWTDTNYGYTF. The V call is TRBV5-1, the J call TRBJ1-2; possibly TRBD1 for D (6 bases). Trimming stripped 5 bases from V and 0 bases from J, with 11 bases between. CDR3 length equals 14 residues. The germline V gene encodes CDR1 SGHRS and CDR2 YFSETQ.

The chain employs TRBV5-4 and TRBJ1-2; weak D call: TRBD1 (5 bases). CDR1 SGHNT and CDR2 YYREEE come from the germline V gene (reference sequence). CDR3 length equals 15 residues. With 4 bases removed from V and 0 bases from J, the gap between germline ends came to 13 bases. The DNA for the CDR3 is TGTGCCAGCAGCGGTCCCGGGACTCCTAACTATGGCTACACCTTC. It encodes CASSGPGTPNYGYTF.

The chain employs TRBV6-5 and TRBJ2-7; 9 nucleotides agree with TRBD2. CDR1 and CDR2 from the germline V gene are MNHEY and SVGAGI. The CDR3 totals 14 residues. After removal of 6 bases from V and 11 bases from J, the junction contained 14 bases not matched to a gene. Written as DNA, the CDR3 is TGTGCCAGCAGAGGTGTGAGCGGGGGGTTGAGGAAGTACTTC. Translated, it gives CASRGVSGGLRKYF.

The V call is TRBV4-3, the J call TRBJ2-1, with 9 bases aligning to TRBD1. V was clipped by 5 bases and J by 2 bases; unmatched bases: 7. CDR1 is LGHNA, CDR2 YSLEER, per germline. The CDR3 is 16 amino acids. CDR3 in amino acids: CASSAQTGGTYNEQFF. The CDR3 DNA reads TGCGCCAGCAGCGCCCAGACAGGGGGTACCTACAATGAGCAGTTCTTC.

The rearrangement uses TRBV9 and TRBJ2-3; TRBD2 matches at 9 bases. There are 16 residues in the CDR3. Germline trimming cut 0 bases from V and 2 bases from J; bases unmatched to any gene: 4. Per the germline V gene, CDR1 is SGDLS and CDR2 is YYNGEE. The CDR3, as DNA: TGTGCCAGCAGCGTAGTGGCGGGGGGGATCACAGATACGCAGTATTTT. This sequence encodes CASSVVAGGITDTQYF.